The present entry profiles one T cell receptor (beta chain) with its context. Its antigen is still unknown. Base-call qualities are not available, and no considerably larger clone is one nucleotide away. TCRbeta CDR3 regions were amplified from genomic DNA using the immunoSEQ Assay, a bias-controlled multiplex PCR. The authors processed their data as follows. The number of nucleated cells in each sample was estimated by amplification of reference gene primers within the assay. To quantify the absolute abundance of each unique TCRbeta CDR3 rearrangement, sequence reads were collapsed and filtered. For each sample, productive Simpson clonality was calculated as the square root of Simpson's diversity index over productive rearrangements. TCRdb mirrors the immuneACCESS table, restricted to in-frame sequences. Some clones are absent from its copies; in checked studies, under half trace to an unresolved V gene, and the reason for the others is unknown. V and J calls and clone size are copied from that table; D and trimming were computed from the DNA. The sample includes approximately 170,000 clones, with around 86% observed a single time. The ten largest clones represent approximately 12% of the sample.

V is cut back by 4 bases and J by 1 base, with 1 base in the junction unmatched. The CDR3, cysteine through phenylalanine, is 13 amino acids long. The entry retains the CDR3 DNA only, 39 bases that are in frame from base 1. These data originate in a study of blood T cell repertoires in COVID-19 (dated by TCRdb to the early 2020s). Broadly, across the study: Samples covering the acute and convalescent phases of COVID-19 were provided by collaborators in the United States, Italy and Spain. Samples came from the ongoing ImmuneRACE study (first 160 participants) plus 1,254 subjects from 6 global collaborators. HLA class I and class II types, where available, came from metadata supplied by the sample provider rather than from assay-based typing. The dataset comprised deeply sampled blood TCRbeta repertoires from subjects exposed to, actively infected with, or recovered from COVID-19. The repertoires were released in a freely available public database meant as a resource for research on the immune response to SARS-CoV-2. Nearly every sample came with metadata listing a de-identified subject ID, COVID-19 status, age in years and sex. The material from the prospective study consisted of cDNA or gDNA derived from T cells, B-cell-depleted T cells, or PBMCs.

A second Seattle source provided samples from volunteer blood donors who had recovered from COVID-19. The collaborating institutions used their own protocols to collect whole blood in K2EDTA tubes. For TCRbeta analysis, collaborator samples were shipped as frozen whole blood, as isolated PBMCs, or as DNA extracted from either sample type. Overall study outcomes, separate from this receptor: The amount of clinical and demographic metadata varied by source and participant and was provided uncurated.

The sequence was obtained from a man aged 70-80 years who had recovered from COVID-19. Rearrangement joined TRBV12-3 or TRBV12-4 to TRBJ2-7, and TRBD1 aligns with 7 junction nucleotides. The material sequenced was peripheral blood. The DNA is TGTGCCAGCAGTTGGACAGGTTCCTACGAGCAGTACTTC. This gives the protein CASSWTGSYEQYF.